This TCR beta chain was sequenced for a study of cytotoxic CD8 clonotypes in ibrutinib-treated CLL. The wider study: A mean of about 240,000 productive templates and approximately 85,000 productive rearrangements was obtained per sample. Regarding the study as a whole: Whereas clonality rose at ibrutinib response, it declined toward baseline at progression. While tracking circulating CD8+ T-cell counts, baseline clonality exceeded that of age-matched healthy donors. Under treatment, the uncommon public clonotypes either contracted or remained stable.

The germline CDR1 and CDR2 sequences are SGHVS and FQNEAQ. The junction had 5 bases not matched to a gene; V was cut back by 0 bases and J by 6 bases. The CDR3 runs 15 residues. This table comes from immunoSEQ multiplex PCR, and its TCRdb copy is limited to in-frame clones, with some not included. Among approximately 74,000 clones listed, approximately 80% were seen once. A remark on this clone: Its target is not known.

Here the sequenced sample was PBMCs, taken at disease progression, from a patient treated with ibrutinib. This receptor was obtained from a human donor with chronic lymphocytic leukemia. The chain has TRBV7-8 and TRBJ2-7; 10 nucleotides match TRBD1. The CDR3 loop reads CASSLARDRGREQYF. The CDR3, as DNA: TGTGCCAGCAGCTTAGCTAGGGACAGGGGTCGCGAGCAGTACTTC. Based on the CDR3 plus reference TRBV7-8 and TRBJ2-7, the full variable domain is GAGVSQSPRYKVAKRGQDVALRCDPISGHVSLFWYQQALGQGPEFLTYFQNEAQLDKSGLPSDRFFAERPEGSVSTLKIQRTQQEDSAVYLCASSLARDRGREQYFGPGTRLTVT.